This T cell receptor (beta chain) was retrieved from a study of T cells in Graves' hyperthyroidism and ophthalmopathy. At least ten counts were recorded for this clonotype. V gave up 6 bases and J gave up 3 bases, with 15 bases separating them. This CDR3 comprises 15 residues. It was RNA transcripts that yielded the amplified TCR beta CDR3 regions. The study used the HTBI primer set for a first-round RT-PCR of the TCR CDR3. TCRdb redid the calling of the multiplex PCR reads with MiXCR, one entry per CDR3 protein. The table lists about 380,000 distinct CDR3 sequences, about 14% of them singletons. Sequencing input: blood. The TCR was taken from a man aged 25-45 years with Graves' hyperthyroidism that later progressed to Graves' ophthalmopathy. The chain couples TRBV12-3 or TRBV12-4 to TRBJ2-1; maybe TRBD1 (5 bases). CDR3 sequence: CASSPGHIDYNEQFF. CDR3 coding DNA: TGTGCCAGCAGCCCTGGACATATTGACTACAATGAGCAGTTCTTC.